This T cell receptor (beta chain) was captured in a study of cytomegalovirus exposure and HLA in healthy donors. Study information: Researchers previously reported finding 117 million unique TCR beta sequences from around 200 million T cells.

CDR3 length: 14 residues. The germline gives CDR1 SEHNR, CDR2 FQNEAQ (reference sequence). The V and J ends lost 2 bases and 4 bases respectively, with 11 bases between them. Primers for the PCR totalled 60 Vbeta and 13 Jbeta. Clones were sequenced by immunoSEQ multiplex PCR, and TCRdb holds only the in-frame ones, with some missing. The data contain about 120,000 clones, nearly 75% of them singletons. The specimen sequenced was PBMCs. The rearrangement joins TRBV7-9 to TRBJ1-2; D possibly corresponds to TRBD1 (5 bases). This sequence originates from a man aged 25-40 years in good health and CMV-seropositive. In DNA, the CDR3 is TGTGCCAGCAGCTTAAGCAGGGAAGTCTATGGCTACACCTTC. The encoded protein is CASSLSREVYGYTF.